Listed here are 8 T cell receptor beta chains from one sample, sequenced in a study of T cells in women clearing cervical HPV infection (dated by TCRdb to the late 2010s). Library creation used the immunoSEQ multiplex PCR assay. TCRdb limited this immuneACCESS table to in-frame rearrangements with V and J called. A share of clones is missing; checked studies link under half to unresolved V genes, and the rest is unexplained. The table kept for this sample lists nearly 35,000 clones. Roughly 1.5% of the sample lies in the top ten. The sample taken for sequencing was blood buffy coat. These receptors were taken from a woman aged 18 to 75 with a cervical HPV16 infection that either progressed to CIN3+ or cleared (not recorded which).

On this clone itself: From the germline J gene comes the end of the CDR3, since the read stops 3 residues before it. This rearrangement joins TRBV7-2 to TRBJ2-5; no clear D. The CDR3 is made up of 12 amino acids. Trimming cost V 5 bases and J 7 bases, with 11 bases left between them. Germline values: CDR1 SGHTA, CDR2 FQGNSA. Incomplete CDR3 DNA: TGTGCCAGCAGCAGTCCCTTCGGGACC. Protein product: CASSSPFGT. The whole CDR3 protein reads CASSSPFGTQYF. Full variable domain (outside the CDR3, taken from reference TRBV7-2 and TRBJ2-5): GAGVSQSPSNKVTEKGKDVELRCDPISGHTALYWYRQSLGQGLEFLIYFQGNSAPDKSGLPSDRFSAERTGGSVSTLTIQRTQQEDSAVYLCASSSPFGTQYFGPGTRLLVL.

On this clone itself: The CDR3 goes on 3 residues after the read ends, and that part is filled in from the germline J gene. The chain combines TRBV18 with TRBJ1-4; 7 nucleotides line up with TRBD1. CDR3 length: 18 residues. Germline loops: CDR1 KGHSH, CDR2 LQKENI. Trimming cost V 3 bases and J 5 bases; bases outside gene matches: 15. Here the CDR3 reads CASSPGRRGEQGNEKLFF. Incomplete CDR3 DNA: TGTGCCAGCTCACCGGGGCGAAGAGGAGAACAGGGGAATGAAAAA.

With respect to this clone: Sequencing ends 3 residues short of the CDR3 end; the germline J gene provides the rest. The chain carries TRBV20-1 and TRBJ2-1, with TRBD1 as a possible D gene (8 bases). This CDR3 comprises 14 residues. The ends were cut back, 0 bases at V and 7 bases at J, with 13 bases in the middle. Germline V gene lookup returns CDR1 DFQATT and CDR2 SNEGSKA (reference sequence). The CDR3 reads CSARDYRGGNEQFF. The part of the CDR3 DNA that was read is TGCAGTGCTAGAGACTACAGGGGGGGGAATGAG.

A word on this clone: The read comes to an end 3 residues before the CDR3 does, leaving the germline J gene to fill in the end. The chain combines TRBV5-1 with TRBJ2-3; 15 positions agree with TRBD2. The CDR3 contains 18 residues. Per the germline V gene, CDR1 is SGHRS and CDR2 is YFSETQ. The J segment lost 5 bases and the V segment lost 0 bases, leaving 7 bases of the junction unmatched. The DNA read from the CDR3 is TGCGCCAGCAGCTTGGGGACTAGCGGGAGGGCCTTGGGAGATACG. It yields the protein CASSLGTSGRALGDT. The whole CDR3 reads CASSLGTSGRALGDTQYF.

Concerning this clone itself: Coverage ceases 3 residues before the CDR3 finishes, and the germline J gene fills in the end. This chain connects TRBV2 to TRBJ2-5, with 8 nucleotides matching TRBD2. This CDR3 spans 17 amino acids. V shed 5 bases and J 5 bases; nucleotides not matched to a gene: 16. Germline CDR1 and CDR2: SNHLY and FYNNEI. The CDR3 bases that were read are TGTGCCAGCAGTCCTCCCTGGACTAGCCGGACGGGGGAGACC. Translated: CASSPPWTSRTGET. The whole CDR3 region reads CASSPPWTSRTGETQYF.

Concerning this clone: The CDR3 goes on 3 residues after the read ends, and that part is filled in from the germline J gene. The chain employs TRBV6-2 or TRBV6-3 and TRBJ2-7; 9 bases are a match to TRBD1. The CDR3 is made up of 12 amino acids. V shed 8 bases, J shed 6 bases, and the junction held 5 bases outside the gene matches. Germline V gene sequence: CDR1 MNHEY, CDR2 SVGEGT. CDR3 residues: CASWDRVVEQYF. The DNA read from the CDR3 is TGTGCCAGCTGGGACAGGGTTGTCGAG.

Points on this clone: The sequence runs out 3 residues before the end of the CDR3; the remainder is reconstructed from the germline J gene. The rearrangement uses TRBV18 and TRBJ2-3, with D hard to call. Germline V gene data show CDR1 as KGHSH and CDR2 as LQKENI. The CDR3 consists of 11 residues. Trimming cost V 6 bases and J 5 bases, with 6 bases left between them. CDR3 DNA, as far as it was read: TGTGCCAGCTCCGGCGGAGATACG. Translating gives CASSGGDT. The whole CDR3 is CASSGGDTQYF.

For this clone: The CDR3 extends 3 residues past the end of the read, so its final part is completed from the germline J gene. J is TRBJ2-1 and V is TRBV2; D possibly corresponds to TRBD2 (7 bases). Germline assignment: CDR1 SNHLY and CDR2 FYNNEI. This CDR3 region has 18 residues. Trimming stripped 2 bases from V and 3 bases from J, with 20 bases between. Partial CDR3 DNA: TGTGCCAGCAGTGAACCGCGGATGGCGGGGGCTATCTACAATGAG. It encodes CASSEPRMAGAIYNE. The entire CDR3 protein is CASSEPRMAGAIYNEQFF. Based on the CDR3 plus reference TRBV2 and TRBJ2-1, the full variable domain is EPEVTQTPSHQVTQMGQEVILRCVPISNHLYFYWYRQILGQKVEFLVSFYNNEISEKSEIFDDQFSVERPDGSNFTLKIRSTKLEDSAMYFCASSEPRMAGAIYNEQFFGPGTRLTVL.